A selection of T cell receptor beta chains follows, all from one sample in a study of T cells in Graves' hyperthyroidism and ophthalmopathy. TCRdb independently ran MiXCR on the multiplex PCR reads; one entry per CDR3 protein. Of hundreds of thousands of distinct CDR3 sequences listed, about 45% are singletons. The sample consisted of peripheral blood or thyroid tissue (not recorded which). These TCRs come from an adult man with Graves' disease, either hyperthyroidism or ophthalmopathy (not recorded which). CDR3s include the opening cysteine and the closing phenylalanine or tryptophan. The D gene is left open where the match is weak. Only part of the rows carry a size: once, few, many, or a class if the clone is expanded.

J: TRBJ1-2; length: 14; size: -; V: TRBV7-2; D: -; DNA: TGTGCCAGCAGCTTCGATCTTGCTAACTATGGCTACACCTTC; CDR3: CASSFDLANYGYTF
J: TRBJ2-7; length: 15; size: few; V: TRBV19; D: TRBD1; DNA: TGTGCCAGTAGTGATCGGACAGGGAAAGCCTACGAGCAGTACTTC; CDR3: CASSDRTGKAYEQYF
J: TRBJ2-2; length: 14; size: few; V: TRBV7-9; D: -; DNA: TGTGCCAGCAGCTCTGCGGTTGATAGCGGAGAGCAGTTTTTT; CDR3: CASSSAVDSGEQFF
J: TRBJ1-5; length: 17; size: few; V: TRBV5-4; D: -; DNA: TGTGCCAGCAGCTTCCGGTGGCAGGGCTGGGGCAATCAGCCCCAGCATTTT; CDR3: CASSFRWQGWGNQPQHF
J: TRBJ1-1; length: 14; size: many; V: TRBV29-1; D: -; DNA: TGCAGCGTTGAGGGGGGGCAGCTAAACACTGAAGCTTTCTTT; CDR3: CSVEGGQLNTEAFF
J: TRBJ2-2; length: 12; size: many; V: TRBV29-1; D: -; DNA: TGCAGCGTCGGGATCAACACCGGGGAGCTGTTTTTT; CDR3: CSVGINTGELFF
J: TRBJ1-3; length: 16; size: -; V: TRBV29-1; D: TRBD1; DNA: TGCAGCGTTGCTCCGGGACAGGGACTCACTGGAAACACCATATATTTT; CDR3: CSVAPGQGLTGNTIYF
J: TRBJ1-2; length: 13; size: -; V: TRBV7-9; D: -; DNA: TGTGCCAGCAGCTTAGAAAGGCAGCGGGGCTACACCTTC; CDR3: CASSLERQRGYTF
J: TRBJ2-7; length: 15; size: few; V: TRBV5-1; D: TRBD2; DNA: TGCGCCAGCAGTGAGAGGGGACTAGCGGCCTACGAGCAGTACTTC; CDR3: CASSERGLAAYEQYF
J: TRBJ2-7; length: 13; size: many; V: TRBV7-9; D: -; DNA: TGTGCCAGCAGCTTGAATCAGGGTCGCGAGCAGTACTTC; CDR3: CASSLNQGREQYF
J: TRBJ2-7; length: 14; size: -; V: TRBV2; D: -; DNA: TGTGCCAGCAGTGAATTAGTGGGACCCTACGAGCAGTACTTC; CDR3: CASSELVGPYEQYF
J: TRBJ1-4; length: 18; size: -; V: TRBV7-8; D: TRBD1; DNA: TGTGCCAGCAGCTTAGCTGCAGGGGGCAGAGCAACTAATGAAAAACTGTTTTTT; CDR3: CASSLAAGGRATNEKLFF
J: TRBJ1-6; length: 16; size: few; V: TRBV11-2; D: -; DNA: TGTGCCAGCAGCTTATGGTCCGGGCGGATAAATTCACCCCTCCACTTT; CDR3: CASSLWSGRINSPLHF
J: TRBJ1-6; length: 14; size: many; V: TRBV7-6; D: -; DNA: TGTGCCAGCAGCTTAGGGACCTATAATTCACCCCTCCACTTT; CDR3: CASSLGTYNSPLHF
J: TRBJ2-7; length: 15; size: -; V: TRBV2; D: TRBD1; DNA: TGTGCCAGCAGTGAGGGACAGGGAAATTCCTACGAGCAGTACTTC; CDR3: CASSEGQGNSYEQYF
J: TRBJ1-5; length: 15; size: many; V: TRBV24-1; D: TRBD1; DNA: TGTGCCACCAGTAGTTCCGGGACAGCCAATCAGCCCCAGCATTTT; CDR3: CATSSSGTANQPQHF
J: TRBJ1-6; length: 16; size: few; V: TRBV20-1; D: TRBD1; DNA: TGCAGTGCTAGAGACACCGGGACAGGGGGTAATTCACCCCTCCACTTT; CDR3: CSARDTGTGGNSPLHF
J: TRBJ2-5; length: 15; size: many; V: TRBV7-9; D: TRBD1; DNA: TGTGCCAGCAGCTTAAGCGCAGGGGGCGTGGAGACCCAGTACTTC; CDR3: CASSLSAGGVETQYF
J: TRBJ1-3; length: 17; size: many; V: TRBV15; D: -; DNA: TGTGCCACCAGCAGAGATGGTGGCAGGGTCTCTGGAAACACCATATATTTT; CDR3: CATSRDGGRVSGNTIYF
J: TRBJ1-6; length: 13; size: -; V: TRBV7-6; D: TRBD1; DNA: TGTGCCAGCAGGCGGGACAGGGGGCCACCCCTCCACTTT; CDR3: CASRRDRGPPLHF
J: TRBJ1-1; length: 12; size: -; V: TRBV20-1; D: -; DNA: TGCAGTGCTAGAGGCCCGCAGATCGAAGCTTTCTTT; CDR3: CSARGPQIEAFF
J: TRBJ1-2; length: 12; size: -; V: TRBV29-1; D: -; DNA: TGCAGCGCCCGATACACTAACTATGGCTACACCTTC; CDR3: CSARYTNYGYTF
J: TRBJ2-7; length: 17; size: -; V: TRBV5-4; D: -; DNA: TGTGCCAGCAGCTTGGGTGGTGGAGTATCGGGGGGCCACGAGCAGTACTTC; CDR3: CASSLGGGVSGGHEQYF
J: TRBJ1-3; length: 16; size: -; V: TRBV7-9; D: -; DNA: TGTGCCAGCAGAGGGGCCGACAGCTTCTCTGGAAACACCATATATTTT; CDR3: CASRGADSFSGNTIYF
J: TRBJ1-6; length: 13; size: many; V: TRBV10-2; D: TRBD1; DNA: TGCGCCAGCACCTCAGGGGGTAATTCACCCCTCCACTTT; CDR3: CASTSGGNSPLHF
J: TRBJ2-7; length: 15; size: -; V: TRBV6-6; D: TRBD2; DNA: TGTGCCAGCAGTTACGGGGCTAGCGGGACGCCGGAGCAGTACTTC; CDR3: CASSYGASGTPEQYF
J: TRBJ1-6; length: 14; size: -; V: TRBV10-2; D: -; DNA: TGCGCCAGCAATGAGGTGGGCCTACATTCACCCCTCCACTTT; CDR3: CASNEVGLHSPLHF
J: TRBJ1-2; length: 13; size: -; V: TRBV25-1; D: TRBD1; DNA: TGTGCCAGCCCGTCGCCGGGGACAGGGGGCTACACCTTC; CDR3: CASPSPGTGGYTF
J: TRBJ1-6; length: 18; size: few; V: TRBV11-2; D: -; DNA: TGTGCCAGCAGCTTATATCAGGGAGAGGGTTTGGCTAATTCACCCCTCCACTTT; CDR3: CASSLYQGEGLANSPLHF
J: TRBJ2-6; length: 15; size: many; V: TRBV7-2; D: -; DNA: TGTGCCAGCAGCTCCGGATGGTATGGGGCCAACGTCCTGACTTTC; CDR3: CASSSGWYGANVLTF
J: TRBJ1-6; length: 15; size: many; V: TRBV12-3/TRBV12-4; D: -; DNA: TGTGCCAGCAGTTTGTTAGGGAGCGGGAGTTCACCCCTCCACTTT; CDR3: CASSLLGSGSSPLHF
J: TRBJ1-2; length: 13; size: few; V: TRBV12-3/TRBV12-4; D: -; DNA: TGTGCCAGCAGTTTACAGATACTCTATGGCTACACCTTC; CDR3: CASSLQILYGYTF
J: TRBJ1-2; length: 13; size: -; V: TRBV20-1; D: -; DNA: TGCAGTGCTAGGGGCAGCGCTAACTATGGCTACACCTTC; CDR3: CSARGSANYGYTF
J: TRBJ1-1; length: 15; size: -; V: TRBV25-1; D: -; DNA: TGTGCCAGCATTCCCCCGGGTCAGGTGAACACTGAAGCTTTCTTT; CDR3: CASIPPGQVNTEAFF
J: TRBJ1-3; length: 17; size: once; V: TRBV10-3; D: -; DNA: TGTGCCATCGGGACCCATGCGGGGGCGCGACCTGGAAACACCATATATTTT; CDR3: CAIGTHAGARPGNTIYF
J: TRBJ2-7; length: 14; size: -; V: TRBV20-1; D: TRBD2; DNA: TGCAGTGCTTTTACTAGCGCCCTTTTCTACGAGCAGTACTTC; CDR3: CSAFTSALFYEQYF
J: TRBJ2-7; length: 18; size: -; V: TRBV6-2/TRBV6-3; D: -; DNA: TGTGCCAGCAGTTACCCCCGAGGGGGGATACGTGGGGAGCTCGAGCAGTACTTC; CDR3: CASSYPRGGIRGELEQYF
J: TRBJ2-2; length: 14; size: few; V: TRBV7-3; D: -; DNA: TGTGCCAGCAGCTTAACGCCCGGGGGCGGGGAGCTGTTTTTT; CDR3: CASSLTPGGGELFF
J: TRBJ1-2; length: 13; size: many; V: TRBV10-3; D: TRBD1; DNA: TGTGCCATCAGTGAGGGGGACAGAGAAGGCTACACCTTC; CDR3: CAISEGDREGYTF
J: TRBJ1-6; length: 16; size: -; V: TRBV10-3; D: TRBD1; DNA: TGTGCCAGCAGTTACTGGACAGGCACCTATAATTCACCCCTCCACTTT; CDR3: CASSYWTGTYNSPLHF
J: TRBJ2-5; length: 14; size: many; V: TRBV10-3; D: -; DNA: TGTGCCATCAGGGAGGGAGGTGACCAAGAGACCCAGTACTTC; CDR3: CAIREGGDQETQYF
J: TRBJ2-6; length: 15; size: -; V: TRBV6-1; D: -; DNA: TGTGCCAGCCCCGAACCGAGCTCTGGGGCCAACGTCCTGACTTTC; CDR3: CASPEPSSGANVLTF
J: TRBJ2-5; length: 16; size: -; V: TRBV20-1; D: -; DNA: TGCAGTGCTAGACAAAGCTCCGGGAGAATTGGAGAGACCCAGTACTTC; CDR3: CSARQSSGRIGETQYF
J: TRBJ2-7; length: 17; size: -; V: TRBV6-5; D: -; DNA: TGTGCCGGCAGTTATTCCCCTCCAGGGACCTTCCTTGACGAGCAGTACTTC; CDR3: CAGSYSPPGTFLDEQYF
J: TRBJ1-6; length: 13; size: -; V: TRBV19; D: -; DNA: TGTGCCAGTACATCGGACGGTAATTCACCCCTCCACTTT; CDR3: CASTSDGNSPLHF
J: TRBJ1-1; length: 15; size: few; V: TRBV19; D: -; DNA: TGTGCCAGTAGCACCCGGACACCCATGAACACTGAAGCTTTCTTT; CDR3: CASSTRTPMNTEAFF
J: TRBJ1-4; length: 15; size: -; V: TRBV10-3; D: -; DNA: TGTGCCATCAGTTTTACCGGGGGTGTGGATGAAAAACTGTTTTTT; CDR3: CAISFTGGVDEKLFF
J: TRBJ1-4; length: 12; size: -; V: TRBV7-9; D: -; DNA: TGTGCCAGCTACACGGACGGTGGAAAACTGTTTTTT; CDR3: CASYTDGGKLFF
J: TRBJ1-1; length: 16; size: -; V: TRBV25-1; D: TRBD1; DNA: TGTGCCAGCAGTGCACTGACAGGGGGTTTGAACACTGAAGCTTTCTTT; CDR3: CASSALTGGLNTEAFF
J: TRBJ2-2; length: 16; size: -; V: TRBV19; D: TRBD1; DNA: TGTGCCAGTGCCCGGACAGGGAGCTCGAACACCGGGGAGCTGTTTTTT; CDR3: CASARTGSSNTGELFF
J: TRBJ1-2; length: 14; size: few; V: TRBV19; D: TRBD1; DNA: TGTGCCAGTAGCCCCCTGGACAGGGGAGGATCTCACACCTTC; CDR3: CASSPLDRGGSHTF
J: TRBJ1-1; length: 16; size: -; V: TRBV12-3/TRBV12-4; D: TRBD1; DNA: TGTGCCAGCAGTCCCCCGGAGTTATCAGGGGGTTTGGGGGCTTTCTTT; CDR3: CASSPPELSGGLGAFF
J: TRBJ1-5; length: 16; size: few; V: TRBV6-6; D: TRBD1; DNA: TGTGCCAGCAGTTACGCACAGGGGATCAGCAATCAGCCCCAGCATTTT; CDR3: CASSYAQGISNQPQHF
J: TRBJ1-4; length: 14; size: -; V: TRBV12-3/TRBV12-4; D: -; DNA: TGTGCCAGCAGTTTGGTCGGGGGTAATGAAAAACTGTTTTTT; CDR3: CASSLVGGNEKLFF